Sequencing of this T cell receptor beta chain was carried out in a study of blood T cell repertoires in COVID-19. Study-level information: Both acute and convalescent COVID-19 samples were obtained from the United States, Italy and Spain.

Using immunoSEQ multiplex PCR, the repertoire was profiled, and TCRdb retains in-frame clones only, with some absent. Among around 480,000 clones listed, approximately 88% were seen once. The V gene lost 1 base and the J gene lost 4 bases, with 10 bases spanning the gap. Germline CDR1 SNHLY, CDR2 FYNNEI. CDR3 size: 14 residues. The gene calls are TRBV2 and TRBJ1-2, with TRBD1 as a possible D gene (5 bases). The receptor was isolated from a woman in her forties or fifties with COVID-19, enrolled during active disease. The sample taken for sequencing was peripheral blood. CDR3 sequence reads: CASSEGTPTYGYTF. CDR3 DNA sequence: TGTGCCAGCAGTGAAGGGACACCCACCTATGGCTACACCTTC.